This is a list of T cell receptor beta chains from one sample in a study of Graves' ophthalmopathy and Graves' hyperthyroidism. MiXCR, applied by TCRdb to the multiplex PCR reads, yields one record per CDR3 protein. The profile shows 340,000 or so distinct CDR3 sequences, 15% to 20% of them singletons. The sequenced sample consisted of peripheral blood. These receptor sequences come from an adult man with Graves' ophthalmopathy. Each CDR3 is given with its conserved first and last residue. Each record gives: V gene, J gene, clone size, D gene, CDR3 protein, CDR3 DNA. The D gene is left open where the match is weak. Size is omitted from some rows. Given values are once, few, many or a class for expanded clones.

v_call: TRBV30
j_call: TRBJ1-5
clone_size: many
d_call: -
cdr3_aa: CAWSVQSSNQPQHF
cdr3_nt: TGTGCCTGGAGTGTCCAATCGAGCAATCAGCCCCAGCATTTT

v_call: TRBV3-1
j_call: TRBJ2-5
clone_size: many
d_call: TRBD2
cdr3_aa: CASSQASGETQYF
cdr3_nt: TGCGCCAGCAGCCAAGCTAGCGGTGAGACCCAGTACTTC

v_call: TRBV20-1
j_call: TRBJ1-1
clone_size: many
d_call: -
cdr3_aa: CSAALDGRYTEAFF
cdr3_nt: TGCAGTGCGGCCCTTGACGGCAGGTACACTGAAGCTTTCTTT

v_call: TRBV18
j_call: TRBJ2-5
clone_size: many
d_call: -
cdr3_aa: CASSPGTRRGETQYF
cdr3_nt: TGTGCCAGCTCACCTGGGACAAGACGGGGCGAGACCCAGTACTTC

v_call: TRBV27
j_call: TRBJ1-2
clone_size: many
d_call: -
cdr3_aa: CASSFGRATYGYTF
cdr3_nt: TGTGCCAGCAGTTTTGGGAGGGCCACCTATGGCTACACCTTC

v_call: TRBV20-1
j_call: TRBJ2-3
clone_size: many
d_call: TRBD2
cdr3_aa: CSSYGLAGGAPGTQYF
cdr3_nt: TGCAGTTCTTACGGACTAGCGGGAGGCGCCCCGGGTACGCAGTATTTT

v_call: TRBV5-6
j_call: TRBJ2-3
clone_size: many
d_call: TRBD2
cdr3_aa: CASSSVASGGVADTQYF
cdr3_nt: TGTGCCAGCAGCTCCGTAGCTAGCGGGGGGGTGGCAGATACGCAGTATTTT

v_call: TRBV9
j_call: TRBJ1-1
clone_size: many
d_call: -
cdr3_aa: CASSVAGGPDTEAFF
cdr3_nt: TGTGCCAGCAGCGTAGCGGGAGGGCCAGACACTGAAGCTTTCTTT

v_call: TRBV20-1
j_call: TRBJ2-7
clone_size: many
d_call: TRBD1
cdr3_aa: CSASPTGGGYEQYF
cdr3_nt: TGCAGTGCTAGCCCCACAGGGGGTGGGTACGAGCAGTACTTC

v_call: TRBV11-2
j_call: TRBJ1-3
clone_size: -
d_call: -
cdr3_aa: CASSLRGRNSGNTIYF
cdr3_nt: TGTGCCAGCAGCTTACGGGGGCGTAACTCGGGAAACACCATATATTTT

v_call: TRBV12-3/TRBV12-4
j_call: TRBJ1-1
clone_size: many
d_call: TRBD1
cdr3_aa: CASSSWTGGHHTEAFF
cdr3_nt: TGTGCCAGCAGCTCATGGACAGGGGGGCATCACACTGAAGCTTTCTTT

v_call: TRBV18
j_call: TRBJ2-7
clone_size: -
d_call: -
cdr3_aa: CASSPPRGPTGSYEQYF
cdr3_nt: TGTGCCAGCTCACCACCGCGGGGCCCAACGGGCTCCTACGAGCAGTACTTC

v_call: TRBV11-2
j_call: TRBJ2-5
clone_size: many
d_call: -
cdr3_aa: CASSLAQETQYF
cdr3_nt: TGTGCCAGCAGCTTGGCCCAAGAGACCCAGTACTTC

v_call: TRBV7-2
j_call: TRBJ2-7
clone_size: -
d_call: TRBD2
cdr3_aa: CASSQGVSGYEQYF
cdr3_nt: TGTGCCAGCAGCCAAGGGGTTAGCGGGTACGAGCAGTACTTC

v_call: TRBV30
j_call: TRBJ1-3
clone_size: many
d_call: -
cdr3_aa: CAWSDGTSGNTIYF
cdr3_nt: TGTGCCTGGAGTGATGGGACCTCTGGAAACACCATATATTTT

v_call: TRBV14
j_call: TRBJ2-7
clone_size: -
d_call: TRBD2
cdr3_aa: CASSQGLAVSEQYF
cdr3_nt: TGTGCCAGCAGCCAAGGACTAGCGGTTTCCGAGCAGTACTTC

v_call: TRBV6-1
j_call: TRBJ1-5
clone_size: many
d_call: -
cdr3_aa: CASSEFNQPQHF
cdr3_nt: TGTGCCAGCAGTGAGTTCAATCAGCCCCAGCATTTT

v_call: TRBV19
j_call: TRBJ1-4
clone_size: many
d_call: -
cdr3_aa: CASSPRDRRTEKLFF
cdr3_nt: TGTGCCAGTAGTCCCCGGGACCGCCGCACTGAAAAACTGTTTTTT

v_call: TRBV6-2/TRBV6-3
j_call: TRBJ1-1
clone_size: -
d_call: -
cdr3_aa: CASSQSPRGFYMNTEAFF
cdr3_nt: TGTGCCAGCAGCCAATCCCCGCGAGGTTTTTACATGAACACTGAAGCTTTCTTT

v_call: TRBV14
j_call: TRBJ1-2
clone_size: many
d_call: -
cdr3_aa: CASSHGLVGLLWYGYTF
cdr3_nt: TGTGCCAGCAGCCACGGGCTTGTAGGGCTACTCTGGTATGGCTACACCTTC

v_call: TRBV5-6
j_call: TRBJ2-2
clone_size: -
d_call: -
cdr3_aa: CASSLVSAPPGELFF
cdr3_nt: TGTGCCAGCAGCTTGGTATCAGCCCCACCCGGGGAGCTGTTTTTT

v_call: TRBV28
j_call: TRBJ1-5
clone_size: once
d_call: -
cdr3_aa: CASSFRRGSNQPQHF
cdr3_nt: TGTGCCAGCAGTTTCCGCAGGGGCAGCAATCAGCCCCAGCATTTT

v_call: TRBV20-1
j_call: TRBJ2-5
clone_size: many
d_call: -
cdr3_aa: CSARVDSATSQETQYF
cdr3_nt: TGCAGTGCTAGAGTAGATAGCGCCACTTCCCAAGAGACCCAGTACTTC

v_call: TRBV5-8
j_call: TRBJ2-2
clone_size: -
d_call: TRBD1
cdr3_aa: CASSFGYRGLGELFF
cdr3_nt: TGTGCCAGCAGCTTCGGTTACAGGGGGCTCGGGGAGCTGTTTTTT

v_call: TRBV29-1
j_call: TRBJ1-2
clone_size: many
d_call: -
cdr3_aa: CSVDASGQNYGYTF
cdr3_nt: TGCAGCGTTGACGCCAGCGGACAGAACTATGGCTACACCTTC

v_call: TRBV20-1
j_call: TRBJ2-5
clone_size: many
d_call: TRBD1
cdr3_aa: CSARGDRGPSIQETQYF
cdr3_nt: TGCAGTGCTAGAGGGGACAGGGGTCCCTCGATCCAAGAGACCCAGTACTTC

v_call: TRBV4-1
j_call: TRBJ1-5
clone_size: many
d_call: -
cdr3_aa: CASSQVKGVGSNQPQHF
cdr3_nt: TGCGCCAGCAGCCAAGTTAAGGGGGTGGGGAGCAATCAGCCCCAGCATTTT

v_call: TRBV27
j_call: TRBJ1-1
clone_size: many
d_call: -
cdr3_aa: CASSLWRQGRNAEAFF
cdr3_nt: TGTGCCAGCAGTTTATGGCGCCAGGGGCGCAACGCTGAAGCTTTCTTT

v_call: TRBV9
j_call: TRBJ1-2
clone_size: many
d_call: -
cdr3_aa: CASSVGNPRGSYGYTF
cdr3_nt: TGTGCCAGCAGCGTAGGGAACCCACGTGGTAGCTATGGCTACACCTTC

v_call: TRBV5-1
j_call: TRBJ2-5
clone_size: many
d_call: -
cdr3_aa: CASSPPELETQYF
cdr3_nt: TGCGCCAGCAGCCCCCCCGAACTGGAGACCCAGTACTTC

v_call: TRBV9
j_call: TRBJ2-1
clone_size: -
d_call: TRBD1
cdr3_aa: CASSVEGGASNEQFF
cdr3_nt: TGTGCCAGCAGCGTAGAAGGGGGCGCATCAAATGAGCAGTTCTTC

v_call: TRBV6-1
j_call: TRBJ2-5
clone_size: many
d_call: TRBD2
cdr3_aa: CASSDRGGGSGTQYF
cdr3_nt: TGTGCCAGCAGTGATCGCGGGGGGGGGTCGGGGACCCAGTACTTC

v_call: TRBV2
j_call: TRBJ1-6
clone_size: many
d_call: -
cdr3_aa: CASSEARGANSPLHF
cdr3_nt: TGTGCCAGCAGTGAAGCGCGGGGGGCGAATTCACCCCTCCACTTT

v_call: TRBV19
j_call: TRBJ1-2
clone_size: many
d_call: -
cdr3_aa: CASSISLPGNIGANYGYTF
cdr3_nt: TGTGCCAGTAGTATATCCCTCCCGGGAAACATCGGAGCTAACTATGGCTACACCTTC

v_call: TRBV20-1
j_call: TRBJ2-5
clone_size: many
d_call: -
cdr3_aa: CSARGSVRGVGETQYF
cdr3_nt: TGCAGTGCCAGGGGCTCGGTCAGGGGGGTTGGAGAGACCCAGTACTTC

v_call: TRBV18
j_call: TRBJ1-5
clone_size: many
d_call: -
cdr3_aa: CASSPGNSNQPQHF
cdr3_nt: TGTGCCAGCTCCCCGGGAAATAGCAATCAGCCCCAGCATTTT

v_call: TRBV12-3/TRBV12-4
j_call: TRBJ1-2
clone_size: many
d_call: -
cdr3_aa: CASSLGERGYTF
cdr3_nt: TGTGCCAGCAGTTTGGGCGAGCGCGGCTACACCTTC

v_call: TRBV12-3/TRBV12-4
j_call: TRBJ2-2
clone_size: many
d_call: -
cdr3_aa: CASSSDGNTGELFF
cdr3_nt: TGTGCCAGCAGTTCCGACGGGAACACCGGGGAGCTGTTTTTT

v_call: TRBV6-2/TRBV6-3
j_call: TRBJ2-7
clone_size: many
d_call: -
cdr3_aa: CASSYESSYEQYF
cdr3_nt: TGTGCCAGCAGTTACGAGAGCTCCTACGAGCAGTACTTC

v_call: TRBV12-3/TRBV12-4
j_call: TRBJ2-7
clone_size: many
d_call: -
cdr3_aa: CASRPLGENYEQYF
cdr3_nt: TGTGCCAGCAGACCCCTGGGGGAGAACTACGAGCAGTACTTC

v_call: TRBV6-2/TRBV6-3
j_call: TRBJ1-3
clone_size: -
d_call: -
cdr3_aa: CASNLIVRFAPERSHFSGNTIYF
cdr3_nt: TGTGCCAGCAATCTAATTGTAAGGTTCGCGCCCGAACGCAGCCACTTTTCTGGAAACACCATATATTTT

v_call: TRBV5-1
j_call: TRBJ1-1
clone_size: many
d_call: TRBD1
cdr3_aa: CASSFRGRTEAFF
cdr3_nt: TGCGCCAGCAGCTTTAGGGGGCGAACTGAAGCTTTCTTT

v_call: TRBV6-1
j_call: TRBJ1-5
clone_size: many
d_call: -
cdr3_aa: CASRPNGGGNQPQHF
cdr3_nt: TGTGCCAGCAGACCCAATGGAGGGGGCAATCAGCCCCAGCATTTT

v_call: TRBV6-1
j_call: TRBJ1-2
clone_size: -
d_call: TRBD1
cdr3_aa: CASRRQGAKGYTF
cdr3_nt: TGTGCCAGCAGGCGACAGGGGGCGAAGGGCTACACCTTC

v_call: TRBV6-1
j_call: TRBJ2-7
clone_size: many
d_call: -
cdr3_aa: CASSEQGEQYF
cdr3_nt: TGTGCCAGCAGTGAGCAGGGCGAGCAGTACTTC

v_call: TRBV6-5
j_call: TRBJ2-7
clone_size: many
d_call: TRBD1
cdr3_aa: CASEKEDRSYEQYF
cdr3_nt: TGTGCCAGCGAAAAAGAGGACAGGTCCTACGAGCAGTACTTC

v_call: TRBV28
j_call: TRBJ2-5
clone_size: many
d_call: -
cdr3_aa: CASTTQGEETQYF
cdr3_nt: TGTGCCAGCACCACACAGGGAGAAGAGACCCAGTACTTC

v_call: TRBV19
j_call: TRBJ2-7
clone_size: many
d_call: -
cdr3_aa: CASSAGPYEQYF
cdr3_nt: TGTGCCAGTAGTGCAGGGCCCTACGAGCAGTACTTC

v_call: TRBV5-1
j_call: TRBJ2-2
clone_size: many
d_call: TRBD1
cdr3_aa: CASSLGDRIASGELFF
cdr3_nt: TGCGCCAGCAGCTTGGGGGACAGGATAGCGTCCGGGGAGCTGTTTTTT

v_call: TRBV10-2
j_call: TRBJ1-2
clone_size: many
d_call: TRBD1
cdr3_aa: CASSSIRGHYGYTF
cdr3_nt: TGCGCCAGCAGTTCAATCAGGGGGCACTATGGCTACACCTTC

v_call: TRBV2
j_call: TRBJ1-5
clone_size: many
d_call: TRBD1
cdr3_aa: CASSERGGQGGQPQHF
cdr3_nt: TGTGCCAGCAGTGAACGGGGGGGACAGGGCGGCCAGCCCCAGCATTTT

v_call: TRBV12-3/TRBV12-4
j_call: TRBJ1-1
clone_size: many
d_call: -
cdr3_aa: CASSPARAGEAFF
cdr3_nt: TGTGCCAGCAGTCCCGCAAGGGCTGGTGAAGCTTTCTTT

v_call: TRBV20-1
j_call: TRBJ2-7
clone_size: many
d_call: -
cdr3_aa: CSARGRAGYSYEQYF
cdr3_nt: TGCAGTGCTAGGGGACGGGCAGGGTACTCCTACGAGCAGTACTTC

v_call: TRBV19
j_call: TRBJ2-5
clone_size: -
d_call: TRBD2
cdr3_aa: CASSRWTSGGETQYF
cdr3_nt: TGTGCCAGTAGTAGGTGGACTAGCGGGGGCGAGACCCAGTACTTC